The entry that follows covers one T cell receptor beta chain sequence. Germline CDR1 and CDR2: MDHEN and SYDVKM. The CDR3 length is 16 residues. The V gene lost 5 bases and the J gene lost 2 bases, with 16 bases spanning the gap. These data come from a study of cytomegalovirus exposure and HLA in healthy donors. The protocol was immunoSEQ multiplex PCR, while the TCRdb copy is restricted to in-frame clones and leaves out a portion. The sample lists 150,000 or so clones, 89% occurring once. Specimen: PBMCs. This chain links TRBV28 with TRBJ1-5; tentative D call: TRBD1 (5 bases). This receptor was taken from a woman between 18 and 29 years old in good health and CMV-seropositive. DNA of the CDR3: TGTGCCAGCAGTGTCGGGAGGGGTGGGGGCAATCAGCCCCAGCATTTT. As protein: CASSVGRGGGNQPQHF.